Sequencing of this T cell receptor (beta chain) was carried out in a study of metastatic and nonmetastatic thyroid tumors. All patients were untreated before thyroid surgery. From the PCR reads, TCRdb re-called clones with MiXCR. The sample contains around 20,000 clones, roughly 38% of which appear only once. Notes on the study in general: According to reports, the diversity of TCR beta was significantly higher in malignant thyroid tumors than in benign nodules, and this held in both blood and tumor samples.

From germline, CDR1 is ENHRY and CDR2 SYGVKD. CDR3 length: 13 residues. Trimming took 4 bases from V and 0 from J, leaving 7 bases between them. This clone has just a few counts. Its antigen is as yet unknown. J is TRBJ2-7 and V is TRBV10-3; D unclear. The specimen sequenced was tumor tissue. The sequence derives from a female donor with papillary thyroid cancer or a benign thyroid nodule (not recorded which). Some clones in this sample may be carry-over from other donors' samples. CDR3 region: CAISVGPSYEQYF. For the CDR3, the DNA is TGTGCCATCAGTGTCGGGCCCTCCTACGAGCAGTACTTC.